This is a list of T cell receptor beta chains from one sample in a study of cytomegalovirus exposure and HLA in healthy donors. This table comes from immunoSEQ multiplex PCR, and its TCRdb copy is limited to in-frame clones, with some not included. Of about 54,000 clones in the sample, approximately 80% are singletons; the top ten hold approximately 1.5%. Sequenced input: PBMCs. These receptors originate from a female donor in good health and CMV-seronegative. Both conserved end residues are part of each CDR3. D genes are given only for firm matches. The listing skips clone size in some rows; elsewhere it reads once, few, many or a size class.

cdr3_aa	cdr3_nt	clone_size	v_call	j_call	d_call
CASSLAPAGGYLYNEQFF	TGTGCCAGCAGCCTAGCCCCAGCGGGGGGCTACTTATACAATGAGCAGTTCTTC	few	TRBV5-5	TRBJ2-1	TRBD2
CASSIGDRGYNEQFF	TGTGCCAGTAGTATCGGGGACAGGGGCTACAATGAGCAGTTCTTC	few	TRBV19	TRBJ2-1	TRBD1
CASSQGQGNQPQHF	TGCGCCAGCAGCCAAGGGCAGGGCAATCAGCCCCAGCATTTT	.	TRBV4-1	TRBJ1-5	.
CASSLALEQYF	TGTGCCAGCAGCTTAGCCCTCGAGCAGTACTTC	.	TRBV7-9	TRBJ2-7	.
CASSQASGESYEQYF	TGCGCCAGCAGCCAAGCCAGCGGAGAATCCTACGAGCAGTACTTC	few	TRBV4-1	TRBJ2-7	.
CASSHGVTETQYF	TGTGCCAGCAGCCACGGAGTAACAGAGACCCAGTACTTC	.	TRBV5-4	TRBJ2-5	.
CASSVGGGTYEQYF	TGTGCCAGCAGCGTAGGAGGGGGTACCTACGAGCAGTACTTC	.	TRBV9	TRBJ2-7	.
CASSLGGPGTGGGYTF	TGTGCCAGCAGCTTAGGAGGGCCCGGGACAGGGGGCGGCTACACCTTC	.	TRBV7-8	TRBJ1-2	TRBD1
CASSPQGGYEQYF	TGTGCCAGCAGTCCCCAGGGAGGCTACGAGCAGTACTTC	.	TRBV27	TRBJ2-7	.
CASSVEGSNQPQHF	TGTGCCAGCAGCGTAGAGGGGAGCAATCAGCCCCAGCATTTT	.	TRBV9	TRBJ1-5	.
CSVGTGWEITEAFF	TGCAGCGTTGGGACAGGGTGGGAAATTACTGAAGCTTTCTTT	.	TRBV29-1	TRBJ1-1	TRBD1
CASSPRSGPRHYGYTF	TGTGCCAGCAGTCCCCGGAGTGGCCCGCGGCACTATGGCTACACCTTC	.	TRBV2	TRBJ1-2	.
CASSLVRGKTYEQYF	TGTGCCAGCAGCTTGGTACGGGGGAAAACCTACGAGCAGTACTTC	.	TRBV5-8	TRBJ2-7	.
CASSQGTGNEQFF	TGTGCCAGCAGCCAAGGCACAGGGAATGAGCAGTTCTTC	.	TRBV11-2	TRBJ2-1	.
CASSLDRVGANVLTF	TGCGCCAGCAGCTTGGACAGGGTCGGGGCCAACGTCCTGACTTTC	.	TRBV5-1	TRBJ2-6	.
CASSPPWGETYNEQFF	TGTGCCAGCAGCCCCCCTTGGGGGGAAACCTACAATGAGCAGTTCTTC	.	TRBV7-9	TRBJ2-1	.
CASSVIDRGTDTQYF	TGTGCCAGCAGCGTAATTGACAGGGGCACAGATACGCAGTATTTT	.	TRBV9	TRBJ2-3	TRBD1
CASKIDGGSSYEQYF	TGTGCCAGCAAGATCGACGGGGGAAGCTCCTACGAGCAGTACTTC	.	TRBV6-5	TRBJ2-7	.
CASSVLVLAGGYNEQFF	TGCGCCAGCAGTGTACTCGTACTAGCGGGGGGGTACAATGAGCAGTTCTTC	.	TRBV5-1	TRBJ2-1	TRBD2
CASSLVATGRDGPQHF	TGTGCCAGCAGCTTGGTAGCGACAGGGCGAGATGGGCCCCAGCATTTT	.	TRBV5-5	TRBJ1-5	TRBD1
CASTNRDSWTEAFF	TGTGCCAGCACGAACCGGGACAGTTGGACTGAAGCTTTCTTT	few	TRBV2	TRBJ1-1	TRBD1
CASSNPEDSLNEQFF	TGTGCCAGCAGCAACCCCGAGGACAGCCTCAATGAGCAGTTCTTC	.	TRBV11-3	TRBJ2-1	.